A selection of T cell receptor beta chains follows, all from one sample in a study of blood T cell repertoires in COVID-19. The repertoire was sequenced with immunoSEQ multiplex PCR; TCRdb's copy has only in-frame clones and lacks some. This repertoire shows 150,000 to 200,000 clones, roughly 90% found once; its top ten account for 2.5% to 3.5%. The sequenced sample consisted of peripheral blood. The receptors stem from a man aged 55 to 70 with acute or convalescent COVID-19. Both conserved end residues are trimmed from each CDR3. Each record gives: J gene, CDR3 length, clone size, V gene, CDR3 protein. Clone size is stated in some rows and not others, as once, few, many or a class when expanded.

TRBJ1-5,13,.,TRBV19,ASQDRTYSNQPQH
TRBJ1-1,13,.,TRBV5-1,ASSLGTGDGTEAF
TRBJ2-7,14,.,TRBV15,ATLGPPGQGSYEQY
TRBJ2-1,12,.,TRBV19,ASSIWGVGDEQF
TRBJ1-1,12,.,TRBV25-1,ASSGSTGDRVAF
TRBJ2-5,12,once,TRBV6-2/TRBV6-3,ASIPFSGAPTQY
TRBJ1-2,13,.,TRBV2,ASSELTTGVHGYT
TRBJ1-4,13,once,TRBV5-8,ASSLRGATGEKLF
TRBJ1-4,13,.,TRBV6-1,ASSEAKGLGEKLF
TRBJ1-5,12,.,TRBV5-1,ASSLDSPSQPQH
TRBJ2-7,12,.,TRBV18,ASSPQGQSYEQY
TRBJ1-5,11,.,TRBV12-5,ASALRGNQPQH
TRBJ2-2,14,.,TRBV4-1,ASSHLLAGATGELF
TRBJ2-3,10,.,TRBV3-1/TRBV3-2,ASSPGTDTQY
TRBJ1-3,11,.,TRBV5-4,ASSFGEGNTIY
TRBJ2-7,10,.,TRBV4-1,ASSQLRGEQY
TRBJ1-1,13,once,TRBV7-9,ASSLVRLMNTEAF
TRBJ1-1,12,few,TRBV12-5,ASGLVTGLGRAF